Listed below are T cell receptor beta chains from one sample, sequenced in a study of control samples from healthy donors and cancer patients. Method: immunoSEQ multiplex PCR; TCRdb's copy keeps in-frame clones and lacks some. The table shows some 90,000 clones, with about 85% occurring only once. Material: blood. The receptors derive from a woman aged 45-65 years in good health. Each CDR3 is given with its conserved first and last residue. D genes are given only for firm matches. Part of the rows lack a size; the others show once, few, many or a class for expanded clones.

J	D	size	V	CDR3	DNA
TRBJ1-2	TRBD1	NA	TRBV4-3	CASSQDRGGGYTF	TGCGCCAGCAGCCAAGACAGGGGGGGCGGCTACACCTTC
TRBJ1-5	NA	NA	TRBV5-6	CASSKGRGVWQPQHF	TGTGCCAGCAGCAAGGGACGAGGGGTTTGGCAGCCCCAGCATTTT
TRBJ1-1	TRBD1	NA	TRBV5-6	CASLGQGEMNTEAFF	TGTGCCAGCCTGGGACAGGGGGAGATGAACACTGAAGCTTTCTTT
TRBJ1-2	TRBD1	NA	TRBV19	CASSVTGGMGGYTF	TGTGCCAGTAGCGTGACAGGGGGCATGGGAGGCTACACCTTC
TRBJ1-4	NA	NA	TRBV5-8	CASSLAVGPEEHGEKLFF	TGTGCCAGCAGCTTGGCCGTGGGACCCGAGGAACACGGTGAAAAACTGTTTTTT
TRBJ2-5	NA	once	TRBV3-1/TRBV3-2	CASRDLGGVGETQYF	TGTGCCAGCAGGGACTTAGGCGGGGTTGGAGAGACCCAGTACTTC
TRBJ1-2	NA	NA	TRBV29-1	CSGAWGDGYTF	TGCAGCGGCGCCTGGGGGGATGGCTACACCTTC
TRBJ2-7	TRBD1	NA	TRBV10-3	CAISDRDRGSYEQYF	TGTGCCATCAGTGATCGAGACAGGGGGTCATACGAGCAGTACTTC
TRBJ2-7	NA	NA	TRBV3-1/TRBV3-2	CASSQSPGGSWQYF	TGTGCCAGCAGCCAATCCCCGGGGGGCTCATGGCAGTACTTC
TRBJ2-3	NA	once	TRBV19	CASRPQVGTDTQYF	TGTGCCAGTAGGCCACAGGTCGGCACAGATACGCAGTATTTT
TRBJ1-1	NA	NA	TRBV7-8	CASSLAGFQGEAFF	TGTGCCAGCAGCTTAGCTGGTTTCCAGGGGGAAGCTTTCTTT
TRBJ1-3	NA	NA	TRBV7-2	CASSPTISAGSGNTIYF	TGTGCCAGCAGCCCTACTATATCGGCAGGCTCTGGAAACACCATATATTTT
TRBJ2-5	TRBD2	NA	TRBV29-1	CSVEVGLAGGETQYF	TGCAGCGTTGAAGTTGGGCTAGCGGGAGGAGAGACCCAGTACTTC
TRBJ1-5	NA	NA	TRBV19	CASSIHPEREYNQPQHF	TGTGCCAGTAGTATACACCCCGAGAGGGAATACAATCAGCCCCAGCATTTT
TRBJ1-1	NA	NA	TRBV5-1	CASSLAAGMNTEAFF	TGCGCCAGCAGCTTGGCGGCAGGGATGAACACTGAAGCTTTCTTT
TRBJ2-7	TRBD2	once	TRBV18	CASLPTSGGSYEQYF	TGTGCCAGCTTACCGACTAGCGGGGGTTCCTACGAGCAGTACTTC
TRBJ2-5	NA	NA	TRBV15	CATSRDIGETQYF	TGTGCCACCAGCAGAGATATCGGGGAGACCCAGTACTTC
TRBJ2-6	NA	NA	TRBV2	CASSSISGANVLTF	TGTGCCAGCAGCTCTATCTCTGGGGCCAACGTCCTGACTTTC
TRBJ2-2	NA	NA	TRBV21-1	CASSKGDGLAGGKGELFF	TGTGCCAGCAGCAAAGGGGACGGGCTAGCGGGGGGAAAGGGGGAGCTGTTTTTT
TRBJ2-3	TRBD2	NA	TRBV2	CASSAPLAGGTDTQYF	TGTGCCAGCAGTGCCCCACTAGCGGGGGGAACAGATACGCAGTATTTT